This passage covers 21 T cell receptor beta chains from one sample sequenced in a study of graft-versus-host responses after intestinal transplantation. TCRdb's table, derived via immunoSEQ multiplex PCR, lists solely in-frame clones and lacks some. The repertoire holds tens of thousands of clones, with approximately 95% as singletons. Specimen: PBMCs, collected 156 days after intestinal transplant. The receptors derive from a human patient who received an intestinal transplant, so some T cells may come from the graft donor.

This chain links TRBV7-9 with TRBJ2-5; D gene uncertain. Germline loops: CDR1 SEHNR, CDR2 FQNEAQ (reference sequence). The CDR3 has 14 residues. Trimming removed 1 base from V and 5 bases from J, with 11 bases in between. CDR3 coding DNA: TGTGCCAGCAGCTTAGACAGCCTTTGGGAGACCCAGTACTTC. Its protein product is CASSLDSLWETQYF. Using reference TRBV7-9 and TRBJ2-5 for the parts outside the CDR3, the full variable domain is DTGVSQNPRHKITKRGQNVTFRCDPISEHNRLYWYRQTLGQGPEFLTYFQNEAQLEKSRLLSDRFSAERPKGSFSTLEIQRTEQGDSAMYLCASSLDSLWETQYFGPGTRLLVL.

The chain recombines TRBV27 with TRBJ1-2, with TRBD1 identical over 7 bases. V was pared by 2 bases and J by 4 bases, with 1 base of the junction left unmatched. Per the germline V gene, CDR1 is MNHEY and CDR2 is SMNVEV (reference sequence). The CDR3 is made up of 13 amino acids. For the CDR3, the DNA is TGTGCCAGCAGTTTAAGACAGGGCTATGGCTACACCTTC. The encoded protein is CASSLRQGYGYTF.

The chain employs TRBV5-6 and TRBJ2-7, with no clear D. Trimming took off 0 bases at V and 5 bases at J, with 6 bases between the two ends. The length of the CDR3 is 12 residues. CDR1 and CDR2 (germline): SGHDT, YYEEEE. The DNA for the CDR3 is TGTGCCAGCAGCTTGGACAGCAACGAGCAGTACTTC. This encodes CASSLDSNEQYF.

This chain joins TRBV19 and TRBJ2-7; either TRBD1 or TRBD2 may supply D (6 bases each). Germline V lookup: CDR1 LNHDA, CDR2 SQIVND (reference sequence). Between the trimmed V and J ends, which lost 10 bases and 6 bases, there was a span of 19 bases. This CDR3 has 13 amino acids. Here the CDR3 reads CATETGGVGEQYF. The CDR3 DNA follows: TGTGCCACGGAGACAGGCGGGGTGGGCGAGCAGTACTTC.

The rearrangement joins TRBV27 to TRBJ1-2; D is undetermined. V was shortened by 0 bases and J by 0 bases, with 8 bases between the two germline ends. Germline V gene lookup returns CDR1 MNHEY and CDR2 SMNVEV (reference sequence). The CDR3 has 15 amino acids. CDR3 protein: CASSLSALTNYGYTF. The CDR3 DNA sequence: TGTGCCAGCAGTTTATCGGCCCTCACTAACTATGGCTACACCTTC.

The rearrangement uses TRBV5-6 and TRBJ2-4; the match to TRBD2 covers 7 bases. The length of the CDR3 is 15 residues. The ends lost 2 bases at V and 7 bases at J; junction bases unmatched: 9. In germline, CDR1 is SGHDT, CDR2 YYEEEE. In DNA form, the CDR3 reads TGTGCCAGCAGCTTATATGCGGGAGATTTTAACATTCAGTACTTC. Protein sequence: CASSLYAGDFNIQYF.

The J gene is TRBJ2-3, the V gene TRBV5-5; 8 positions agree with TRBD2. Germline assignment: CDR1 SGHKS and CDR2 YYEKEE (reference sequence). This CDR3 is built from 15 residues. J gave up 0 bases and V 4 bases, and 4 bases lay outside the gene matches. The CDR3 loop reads CASSRGGDSTDTQYF. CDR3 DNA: TGTGCCAGCAGCCGGGGGGGCGATAGCACAGATACGCAGTATTTT. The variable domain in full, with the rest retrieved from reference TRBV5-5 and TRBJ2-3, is DAGVTQSPTHLIKTRGQQVTLRCSPISGHKSVSWYQQVLGQGPQFIFQYYEKEERGRGNFPDRFSARQFPNYSSELNVNALLLGDSALYLCASSRGGDSTDTQYFGPGTRLTVL.

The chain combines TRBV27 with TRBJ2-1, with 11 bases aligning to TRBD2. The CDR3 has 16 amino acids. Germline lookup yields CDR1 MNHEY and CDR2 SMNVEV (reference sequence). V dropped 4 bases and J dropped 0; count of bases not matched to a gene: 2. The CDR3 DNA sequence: TGTGCCAGCAGTTCGGGGACTAGCGGCTCCTACAATGAGCAGTTCTTC. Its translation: CASSSGTSGSYNEQFF.

In nucleotides, the CDR3 is TGTGCCAGCAGCTCACAAGGGAGCAATCAGCCCCAGCATTTT. Its protein product is CASSSQGSNQPQHF. The chain uses TRBV7-2 and TRBJ1-5, with unresolved D. CDR3 length equals 14 residues. Germline V lookup: CDR1 SGHTA, CDR2 FQGNSA. Deletions cut 4 bases from V and 1 base from J, with 8 bases between.

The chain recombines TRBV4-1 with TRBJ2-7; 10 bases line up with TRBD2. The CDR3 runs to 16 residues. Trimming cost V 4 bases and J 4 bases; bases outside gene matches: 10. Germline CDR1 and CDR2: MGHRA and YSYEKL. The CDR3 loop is CASSPIEAGGPYEQYF. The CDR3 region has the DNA TGCGCCAGCAGCCCTATAGAAGCGGGAGGGCCTTACGAGCAGTACTTC.

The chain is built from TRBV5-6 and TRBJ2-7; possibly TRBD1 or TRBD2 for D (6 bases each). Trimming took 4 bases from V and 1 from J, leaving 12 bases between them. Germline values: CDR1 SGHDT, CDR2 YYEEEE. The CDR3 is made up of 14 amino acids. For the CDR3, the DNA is TGTGCCAGCAGCAGGGGGGTCCCATCCTACGAGCAGTACTTC. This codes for CASSRGVPSYEQYF. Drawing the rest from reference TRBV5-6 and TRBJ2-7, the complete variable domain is DAGVTQSPTHLIKTRGQQVTLRCSPKSGHDTVSWYQQALGQGPQFIFQYYEEEERQRGNFPDRFSGHQFPNYSSELNVNALLLGDSALYLCASSRGVPSYEQYFGPGTRLTVT.

The CDR3 loop is CASSELAAGGPLDTQYF. The CDR3, as DNA: TGCGCCAGCAGTGAGCTCGCGGCGGGAGGGCCATTAGATACGCAGTATTTT. This chain connects TRBV10-1 to TRBJ2-3, with 9 positions matching TRBD2. Germline V gene lookup returns CDR1 WNHNN and CDR2 SYGVQD (reference sequence). The CDR3 has 17 residues. V gave up 2 bases and J gave up 5 bases; unmatched junction bases: 11.

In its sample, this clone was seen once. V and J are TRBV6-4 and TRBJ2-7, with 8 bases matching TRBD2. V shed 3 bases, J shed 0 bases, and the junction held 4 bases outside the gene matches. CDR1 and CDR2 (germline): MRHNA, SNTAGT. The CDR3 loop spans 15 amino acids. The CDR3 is CASSEEAGGSYEQYF. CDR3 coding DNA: TGTGCCAGCAGTGAGGAGGCGGGGGGCTCCTACGAGCAGTACTTC.

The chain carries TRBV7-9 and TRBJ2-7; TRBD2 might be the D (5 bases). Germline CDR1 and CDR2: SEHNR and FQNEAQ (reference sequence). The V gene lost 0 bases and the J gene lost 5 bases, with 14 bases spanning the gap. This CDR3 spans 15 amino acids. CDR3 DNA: TGTGCCAGCAGCTTAGCAACGGGGAATTACCACGAGCAGTACTTC. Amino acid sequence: CASSLATGNYHEQYF. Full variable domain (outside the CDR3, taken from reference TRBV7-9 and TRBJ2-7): DTGVSQNPRHKITKRGQNVTFRCDPISEHNRLYWYRQTLGQGPEFLTYFQNEAQLEKSRLLSDRFSAERPKGSFSTLEIQRTEQGDSAMYLCASSLATGNYHEQYFGPGTRLTVT.

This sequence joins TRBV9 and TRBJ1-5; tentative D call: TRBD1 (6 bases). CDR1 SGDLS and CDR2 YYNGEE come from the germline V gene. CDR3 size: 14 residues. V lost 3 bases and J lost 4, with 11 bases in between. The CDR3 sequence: CASSGGGGNQPQHF. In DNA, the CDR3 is TGTGCCAGCAGCGGGGGAGGGGGGAATCAGCCCCAGCATTTT.

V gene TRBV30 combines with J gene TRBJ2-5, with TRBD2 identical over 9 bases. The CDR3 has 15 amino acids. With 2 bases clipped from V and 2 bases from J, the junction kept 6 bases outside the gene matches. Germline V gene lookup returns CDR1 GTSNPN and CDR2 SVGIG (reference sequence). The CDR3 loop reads CAWSFTSGPQETQYF. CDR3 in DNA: TGTGCCTGGAGTTTTACTAGCGGGCCACAAGAGACCCAGTACTTC. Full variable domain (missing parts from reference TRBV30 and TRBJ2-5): SQTIHQWPATLVQPVGSPLSLECTVEGTSNPNLYWYRQAAGRGLQLLFYSVGIGQISSEVPQNLSASRPQDRQFILSSKKLLLSDSGFYLCAWSFTSGPQETQYFGPGTRLLVL.

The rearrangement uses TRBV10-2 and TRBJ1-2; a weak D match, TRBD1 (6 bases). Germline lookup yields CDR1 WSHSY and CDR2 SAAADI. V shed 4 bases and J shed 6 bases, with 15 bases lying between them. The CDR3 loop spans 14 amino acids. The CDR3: CASSGLQGVDGYTF. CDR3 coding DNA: TGCGCCAGCAGTGGGCTACAGGGTGTCGATGGCTACACCTTC.

The CDR3 protein is CASIVPGTLYGYTF. As DNA, the CDR3 is TGTGCCAGCATAGTCCCCGGGACACTCTATGGCTACACCTTC. This chain connects TRBV6-1 to TRBJ1-2; perhaps TRBD1 as D (6 bases). The ends were cut back, 7 bases at V and 4 bases at J, with 16 bases in the middle. This CDR3 contains 14 residues. CDR1 MNHNS and CDR2 SASEGT come from the germline V gene.

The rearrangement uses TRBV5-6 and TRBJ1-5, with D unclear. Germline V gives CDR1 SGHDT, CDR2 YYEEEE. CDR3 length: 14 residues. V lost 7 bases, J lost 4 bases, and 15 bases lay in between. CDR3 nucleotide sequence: TGTGCCAGCCCTGCAGGTTCGGCTAATCAGCCCCAGCATTTT. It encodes CASPAGSANQPQHF.

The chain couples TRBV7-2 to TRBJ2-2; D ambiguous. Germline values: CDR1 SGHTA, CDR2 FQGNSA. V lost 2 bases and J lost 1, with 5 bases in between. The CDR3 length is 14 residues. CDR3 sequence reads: CASSLYGNTGELFF. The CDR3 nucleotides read TGTGCCAGCAGCTTATACGGGAACACCGGGGAGCTGTTTTTT.

CDR3 nucleotides: TGTGCCAGCAGAGTTCAGATATCCCGCCGAGACAATGAGCAGTTCTTC. Translating gives CASRVQISRRDNEQFF. This chain connects TRBV28 to TRBJ2-1; D is ambiguous. CDR3 length: 16 amino acids. V was trimmed by 6 bases and J by 5 bases, leaving 20 bases between them. The germline V gene has CDR1 MDHEN and CDR2 SYDVKM.